This T cell receptor beta chain was identified in a study of OX40 agonist ivuxolimab in advanced cancers. For context, the study as a whole: Ivuxolimab was a fully human IgG2 agonistic monoclonal antibody targeting the costimulatory receptor OX40 (CD134). Intravenous ivuxolimab was administered to patients every 2 weeks at six dose levels: 0.01, 0.1, 0.3, 1.5, 3 and 10 mg/kg. Of the approximately 50 dose-escalation patients, hepatocellular carcinoma was present in about 20, melanoma in approximately 15, renal cell carcinoma in 9 and head and neck cancer in 9. In the dose-escalation cohort, approximately 82% of patients were male, and the mean age was roughly 60 years, with a range of 23 to 79. Patients were allowed to have had prior anti-PD-1, anti-PD-L1 or anti-CTLA-4 therapy, and more than 30% of the dose-escalation patients had previously received checkpoint inhibitors. Partial responses occurred in three dose-escalation patients, of whom one had hepatocellular carcinoma and two had cutaneous melanoma. Peripheral TCRbeta sequencing aimed to test whether ivuxolimab altered TCR sequence diversity and caused clonal T-cell expansion. The paper covers the monotherapy dose-escalation part of the phase I ivuxolimab trial, which included N of about 51 patients.

The CDR3 spans 15 residues, from the cysteine through the phenylalanine. Here the CDR3 DNA is all that survives: 45 bases in frame from base 1. Between the V and J ends, shortened by 4 bases and 6 bases respectively, the junction contains 16 bases. CDR1 MDHEN and CDR2 SYDVKM were looked up in the germline V gene. Genomic DNA was extracted from sorted cells for sequencing of the TCRbeta CDR3 region. The immunoSEQ Assay was used to sequence the TCRbeta CDR3 regions. Here the immuneACCESS table is served through TCRdb, limited to in-frame sequences with V and J called. Missing clones are a known gap in these copies; in checked studies unresolved V genes cover under half, and the rest lacks a known reason. This sample comprises approximately 50,000 clones, around nine tenths of them detected only once. Of the sample, about 0.77% is held by the ten largest clones. Patients with autoimmune disease history or receiving systemic immunosuppression were excluded from the trial. Peripheral blood for TCR sequencing was collected from all dose cohorts at baseline, on cycle 4 day 1, and on cycle 7 day 1. The samples were drawn from a first-in-human, open-label, multicenter phase I dose-escalation trial of ivuxolimab. Adults with locally advanced or metastatic head and neck squamous cell, hepatocellular, melanoma or renal cell carcinoma were enrolled in the trial. CD4+ and CD8+ T cells were sorted separately from peripheral blood before TCR sequencing.

A note on this clone: The antigen this receptor binds is unknown. No base quality information exists; no much larger clone differs at one position.

What the research found in general, with its limitations: After ivuxolimab, more expanded clones were found on average in CD8+ T cells than in CD4+ T cells. Low levels of normalized T-cell clonal expansion were also seen in some nonresponding patients. In the 0.1-3.0 mg/kg groups, partial responders had among the lowest normalized peripheral clonal expansion, particularly in CD8+ T cells. At doses from 0.1 to 3.0 mg/kg, clonal expansion was seen in both CD4+ and CD8+ blood T cells between baseline and week 6. Which antigens the clonally expanded peripheral T cells were specific for was not determined.

The chain is encoded by TRBV28 joined to TRBJ1-5; the D region possibly corresponds to TRBD1 (6 bases align). This clonotype was sampled from an adult with an advanced solid tumor such as melanoma, head and neck, liver or kidney cancer. This specimen consisted of CD4+ or CD8+ T cells sorted from blood, obtained in a trial of the OX40 agonist ivuxolimab. CDR3 loop: CASSSPSGAGQPQHF. Read as DNA, the sequence is TGTGCCAGCAGTTCCCCCTCGGGGGCAGGTCAGCCCCAGCATTTT. Supplemented by the reference TRBV28 and TRBJ1-5 proteins around the CDR3, the complete variable domain is DVKVTQSSRYLVKRTGEKVFLECVQDMDHENMFWYRQDPGLGLRLIYFSYDVKMKEKGDIPEGYSVSREKKERFSLILESASTNQTSMYLCASSSPSGAGQPQHFGDGTRLSIL.